Only a few counts were recorded for the clone carrying this T cell receptor (beta chain). Germline V gene sequence: CDR1 SGHRS, CDR2 YFSETQ. The CDR3 is 15 residues long. TCRdb redid the calling of the PCR reads with MiXCR, one entry per CDR3 protein. The table includes about 11,000 distinct CDR3 sequences, over 20% detected once. This specimen belongs to a study of immune characterization of retroperitoneal liposarcoma. Sequenced material: blood. This clonotype originated in a female donor with retroperitoneal liposarcoma. The chain couples TRBV5-1 to TRBJ2-5; TRBD2 matches 10 bases. The DNA end lines up better with TRBJ2-7; the J call may be wrong. The CDR3 DNA sequence: TGCGCCAGCAGACCCGGGACTAGCGCTTCCTACGAGCAGTACTTC. Its protein is CASRPGTSASYEQYF.